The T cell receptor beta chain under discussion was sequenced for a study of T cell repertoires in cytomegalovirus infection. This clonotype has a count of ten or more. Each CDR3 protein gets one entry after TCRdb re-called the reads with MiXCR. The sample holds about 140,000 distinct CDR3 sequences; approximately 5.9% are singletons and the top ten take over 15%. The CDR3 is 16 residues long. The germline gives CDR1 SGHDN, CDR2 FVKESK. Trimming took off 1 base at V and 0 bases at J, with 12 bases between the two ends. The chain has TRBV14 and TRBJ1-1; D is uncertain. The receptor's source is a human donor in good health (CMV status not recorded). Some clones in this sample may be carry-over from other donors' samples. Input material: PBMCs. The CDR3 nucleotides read TGTGCCAGCAGCCAAGTCCCCGCGGGAATGAACACTGAAGCTTTCTTT. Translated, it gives CASSQVPAGMNTEAFF.